This entry lists 21 T cell receptor beta chains sequenced from one sample in a study of CD8+ T cells in alopecia areata. RNA was isolated and reverse transcribed to cDNA, the sequencing template. The assay was immunoSEQ multiplex PCR, and TCRdb's table has in-frame clones only and misses some. The table includes 110,000 to 150,000 clones, less than 65% detected once. Specimen: CD8+ T cells sorted from blood. Receptors originate from a human donor in good health.

This clone has more than one count but fewer than ten. The chain joins TRBV7-9 to TRBJ2-3; D unclear. Trimming cost V 3 bases and J 5 bases, with 9 bases left between them. The germline gives CDR1 SEHNR, CDR2 FQNEAQ (reference sequence). This CDR3 is built from 13 residues. This chain's CDR3 is CASSLPGGDTQYF. CDR3 coding DNA: TGTGCCAGCAGCTTGCCCGGTGGAGATACGCAGTATTTT.

The rearrangement links TRBV14 to TRBJ2-3; D gene unclear. The CDR3 contains 15 residues. V lost 3 bases, J lost 10 bases, and 20 bases lay in between. Per the germline V gene, CDR1 is SGHDN and CDR2 is FVKESK. CDR3 sequence reads: CASSHLMDARKAQYF. As DNA, the CDR3 is TGTGCCAGCAGCCACCTCATGGATGCTAGGAAGGCGCAGTATTTT.

This clone was counted between two and nine times. The chain uses TRBV29-1 and TRBJ1-5; possibly TRBD1 for D (5 bases). This CDR3 has 13 amino acids. V was pared by 7 bases and J by 0 bases, with 10 bases between. In germline, CDR1 is SQVTM, CDR2 ANQGSEA. The CDR3 DNA reads TGCAGCGCCCGGGACGGTAGCAATCAGCCCCAGCATTTT. Its protein product is CSARDGSNQPQHF.

The V and J genes are TRBV6-5 and TRBJ1-5, with 9 bases fitting TRBD1. Unmatched junction bases numbered 5, after V lost 6 bases and J lost 5 bases. Germline lookup yields CDR1 MNHEY and CDR2 SVGAGI. This CDR3 is built from 14 residues. The chain's CDR3 is CASSPTGGHQPQHF. CDR3 bases: TGTGCCAGCAGCCCAACAGGGGGCCATCAGCCCCAGCATTTT.

The chain couples TRBV25-1 to TRBJ2-5; TRBD2 is a possible D gene (6 bases). Trimming shortened V by 2 bases and J by 5 bases, and 12 bases separated the two germline ends. The germline V gene encodes CDR1 MGHDK and CDR2 SYGVNS. CDR3 size: 14 residues. CDR3 protein: CASSERWGVETQYF. The DNA of the CDR3 is TGTGCCAGCAGTGAAAGATGGGGGGTGGAGACCCAGTACTTC.

The chain couples TRBV29-1 to TRBJ2-1, with a weak D call TRBD1 (6 bases). The ends were cut back, 6 bases at V and 0 bases at J, with 12 bases in the middle. The CDR3 consists of 14 residues. CDR1 is SQVTM and CDR2 is ANQGSEA in the germline V gene. CDR3 in DNA: TGCAGCGTGTATGGGGGCGGCTCCTACAATGAGCAGTTCTTC. Protein: CSVYGGGSYNEQFF.

About this clone: At the DNA level, this CDR3 is encoded by other sequences in the same sample as well. This sequence joins TRBV29-1 and TRBJ2-2; D is ambiguous. The CDR3 runs 11 residues. From germline, CDR1 is SQVTM and CDR2 ANQGSEA. Trimming shortened V by 4 bases and J by 1 base, and 1 base separated the two germline ends. CDR3 sequence: CSVVNTGELFF. The CDR3 DNA sequence: TGCAGCGTTGTGAACACCGGGGAGCTGTTTTTT.

The V and J genes are TRBV29-1 and TRBJ2-7; tentative D call: TRBD1 (5 bases). CDR3 size: 14 residues. Looked up from germline, CDR1 is SQVTM and CDR2 is ANQGSEA. Trimming removed 4 bases from V and 1 base from J, with 14 bases in between. CDR3 amino acids: CSVVSSGISYEQYF. The CDR3 DNA is TGCAGCGTTGTTTCTTCAGGGATTTCCTACGAGCAGTACTTC.

V is TRBV11-2 and J is TRBJ2-3; 7 positions match TRBD2. J gave up 3 bases and V 3 bases, and 6 bases lay outside the gene matches. CDR1 and CDR2 (germline): SGHAT, FQNNGV. The CDR3 spans 15 residues. The CDR3 protein is CASSLGGRVTDTQYF. CDR3 nucleotide sequence: TGTGCCAGCAGCTTGGGCGGGAGAGTAACAGATACGCAGTATTTT.

This clone was counted once. The genes are TRBV9 and TRBJ2-7, with D maybe TRBD1 (6 bases). V was pared by 3 bases and J by 0 bases, with 19 bases between. The CDR3 contains 17 residues. Per the germline V gene, CDR1 is SGDLS and CDR2 is YYNGEE. This chain's CDR3 is CASSEASDSLSSYEQYF. CDR3 in DNA: TGTGCCAGCAGCGAAGCCTCGGACAGCCTGAGCTCCTACGAGCAGTACTTC.

The V gene is TRBV28, the J gene TRBJ2-2; 8 nucleotides match TRBD1. Unmatched junction bases numbered 0, after V lost 0 bases and J lost 6 bases. Germline V gene data show CDR1 as MDHEN and CDR2 as SYDVKM. This CDR3 contains 14 residues. The CDR3 nucleotides are TGTGCCAGCAGTTTATGGGACAGGGCCGGGGAGCTGTTTTTT. This sequence encodes CASSLWDRAGELFF.

The CDR3 region is CSVGTGLGEKLFF. The CDR3 nucleotides are TGCAGCGTTGGAACGGGGTTAGGTGAAAAACTGTTTTTT. V usage is TRBV29-1 and J usage is TRBJ1-4; D is undetermined. V gave up 4 bases and J gave up 7 bases, with 13 bases separating them. CDR3 size: 13 residues. Germline V CDR1 and CDR2: SQVTM, ANQGSEA.

The chain couples TRBV7-2 to TRBJ2-1, with a tentative D call TRBD2 (5 bases). This CDR3 is built from 14 residues. Deletions cut 10 bases from V and 0 bases from J, with 13 bases between. In germline, CDR1 is SGHTA, CDR2 FQGNSA. The CDR3 loop reads CANRDQFSYNEQFF. The CDR3 nucleotides are TGTGCCAATCGGGATCAGTTCTCCTACAATGAGCAGTTCTTC.

The rearrangement links TRBV20-1 to TRBJ1-1; D is possibly TRBD1 (5 bases). The germline gives CDR1 DFQATT, CDR2 SNEGSKA (reference sequence). The V end was cut by 4 bases, the J end by 9 bases, with 12 bases between. The CDR3 spans 11 residues. CDR3 protein: CSATQGVQAFF. CDR3 nucleotide sequence: TGCAGTGCTACTCAGGGCGTGCAAGCTTTCTTT.

The rearrangement links TRBV7-2 to TRBJ1-4, with TRBD1 as a possible D gene (6 bases). The CDR3 spans 13 residues. Deletions cut 1 base from V and 16 bases from J, with 16 bases between. Germline V lookup: CDR1 SGHTA, CDR2 FQGNSA. CDR3 DNA: TGTGCCAGCAGCTTAGGACCGGACAGAGAAACGTTTTTT. It specifies CASSLGPDRETFF.

V is TRBV14 and J is TRBJ2-3, with 9 bases fitting TRBD2. CDR1 SGHDN and CDR2 FVKESK come from the germline V gene. V was pared by 1 base and J by 1 base, with 9 bases of the junction left unmatched. The CDR3 length is 18 residues. CDR3 amino acids: CASSQARWKREGTDTQYF. The DNA of the CDR3 is TGTGCCAGCAGCCAAGCTAGGTGGAAGCGGGAGGGCACAGATACGCAGTATTTT.

This clone has only one observation. The chain is built from TRBV2 and TRBJ2-5; no definite D call. The germline V and J ends were trimmed by 6 bases and 2 bases, with 1 base remaining between them. CDR1 SNHLY and CDR2 FYNNEI come from the germline V gene. This CDR3 is 10 amino acids long. The CDR3 sequence is CASRQETQYF. The CDR3 bases are TGTGCCAGCAGGCAAGAGACCCAGTACTTC.

This clone has a handful of counts. The CDR3 DNA is TGTGCCAGCAGCCTCCCGGACAGTACCTACGAGCAGTACTTC. Residues: CASSLPDSTYEQYF. The J gene is TRBJ2-7, the V gene TRBV7-9, with a tentative D call TRBD1 (6 bases). The CDR3 has 14 residues. Germline CDR1 and CDR2: SEHNR and FQNEAQ (reference sequence). V lost 5 bases to trimming and J lost 2 bases, with 13 bases between them.

The chain employs TRBV7-9 and TRBJ1-1; the D is unclear. This CDR3 is 13 amino acids long. Germline CDR1 and CDR2: SEHNR and FQNEAQ (reference sequence). The V end was cut by 5 bases, the J end by 0 bases, with 7 bases between. The CDR3 coding sequence is TGTGCCAGCAGCCTCCAGGTGAACACTGAAGCTTTCTTT. It is translated as CASSLQVNTEAFF.

In DNA form, the CDR3 reads TGTGCCAGCAGGGCCCGGACTAGGATTTACAATGAGCAGTTCTTC. Protein sequence: CASRARTRIYNEQFF. The J gene is TRBJ2-1, the V gene TRBV5-5, with 7 bases fitting TRBD2. Losses at the gene ends were 5 bases for V and 4 bases for J; bases not matched to a gene: 9. The germline V gene encodes CDR1 SGHKS and CDR2 YYEKEE (reference sequence). This CDR3 region has 15 residues.

The CDR3 bases are TGTGCCAGCAGCTTGGGCCCCGGGGCTGGGGCCAACGTCCTGACTTTC. It is translated as CASSLGPGAGANVLTF. The V call is TRBV5-6, the J call TRBJ2-6, with a weak D call TRBD2 (5 bases). Deletions cut 0 bases from V and 2 bases from J, with 9 bases between. Germline CDR1 is SGHDT and CDR2 is YYEEEE. The CDR3 has 16 amino acids.